These 15 T cell receptor beta chains share one sample of origin, sequenced in a study of Graves' ophthalmopathy and Graves' hyperthyroidism. Amplified TCR beta CDR3 regions were obtained using RNA transcripts as template. The first-round RT-PCR employed HTBI primers together with the Qiagen OneStep RT-PCR kit. A multiplex PCR was then performed as the second round. TCRdb analysed the multiplex PCR reads with MiXCR anew, one entry per CDR3 protein. The sample carries hundreds of thousands of distinct CDR3 sequences, more than 40% recorded once. Material for sequencing was peripheral blood. The receptor source for this set is an adult man with Graves' ophthalmopathy.

This clonotype appeared many times. The rearrangement joins TRBV7-9 to TRBJ2-5; D is uncertain. There are 16 residues in the CDR3. V was trimmed by 5 bases and J by 11 bases, leaving 27 bases between them. Germline CDR1 is SEHNR and CDR2 is FQNEAQ (reference sequence). The CDR3 sequence: CASSPWVKASSQAQYF. The CDR3 nucleotides are TGTGCCAGCAGCCCCTGGGTAAAGGCCTCATCTCAGGCTCAGTACTTC.

This clonotype was seen a handful of times. J is TRBJ2-7 and V is TRBV12-3 or TRBV12-4; no firm D call. The CDR3 has 14 amino acids. The ends were cut back, 6 bases at V and 3 bases at J, with 15 bases in the middle. CDR3 bases: TGTGCCAGCAGACTACGGCAGGCGAGCTACGAGCAGTACTTC. As protein: CASRLRQASYEQYF.

The chain employs TRBV15 and TRBJ2-3; D gene uncertain. V gave up 3 bases and J gave up 5 bases, with 15 bases separating them. Germline V lookup: CDR1 LNHNV, CDR2 YYDKDF (reference sequence). The CDR3 is made up of 15 amino acids. The CDR3, as DNA: TGTGCCACCAGCAGTGTCGAGTTTGGAGTAGATACGCAGTATTTT. As protein: CATSSVEFGVDTQYF.

This clonotype was picked up a small number of times. The chain carries TRBV3-1 and TRBJ2-7; perhaps TRBD2 as D (6 bases). The CDR3 is made up of 15 amino acids. V lost 0 bases and J 1 base, leaving 10 bases between the germline ends. Germline CDR1 and CDR2: LGHDT and YNNKEL (reference sequence). CDR3 sequence (DNA): TGTGCCAGCAGCCAAGAGTCTAGCGCTTCCTACGAGCAGTACTTC. Translation: CASSQESSASYEQYF.

This clonotype has a count of ten or more. The CDR3 sequence: CASSLAGRVNGYTF. The CDR3 bases are TGTGCCAGCAGCTTAGCGGGCAGGGTAAACGGCTACACCTTC. The rearrangement joins TRBV7-2 to TRBJ1-2; TRBD1 might be the D (5 bases). The CDR3 contains 14 residues. CDR1 and CDR2 (germline): SGHTA, FQGNSA. V lost 0 bases, J lost 8 bases, and 13 bases lay in between.

This clonotype was picked up many times. V gene TRBV10-2 combines with J gene TRBJ2-7, with 9 nucleotides matching TRBD1. The germline V gene has CDR1 WSHSY and CDR2 SAAADI. The length of the CDR3 is 17 residues. V lost 4 bases and J lost 1; bases outside the gene matches: 11. The CDR3 region is CASSAQTWDRASYEQYF. CDR3 DNA sequence: TGCGCCAGCAGTGCGCAGACGTGGGACAGGGCTTCCTACGAGCAGTACTTC.

Comments on this clonotype: This sequence may be a read error, since a much larger clone differs from it by one base. The rearrangement links TRBV9 to TRBJ1-2; D unclear. CDR3 length: 11 residues. V lost 6 bases to trimming and J lost 7 bases, with 10 bases between them. Germline V CDR1 and CDR2: SGDLS, YYNGEE. DNA of the CDR3: TGTGCCAGCAATAGGAGATCTGGCTACACCTTC. Residues: CASNRRSGYTF.

This clonotype occurred many times. V and J are TRBV7-9 and TRBJ2-5; no definite D call. The CDR3 runs 11 residues. With 5 bases removed from V and 5 bases from J, the gap between germline ends came to 6 bases. The V gene's germline CDR1 is SEHNR and CDR2 FQNEAQ (reference sequence). The DNA of the CDR3 is TGTGCCAGCAGCAAAGTTGAGACCCAGTACTTC. It encodes CASSKVETQYF.

There are many counts of this clonotype. The CDR3 DNA reads as TGCAGTCTAGAGGAACAGGGGGCAGTCACCTTC. Translating gives CSLEEQGAVTF. The rearrangement joins TRBV29-1 to TRBJ1-2; 9 bases are shared with TRBD1. Germline V gene data show CDR1 as SQVTM and CDR2 as ANQGSEA. The CDR3 length is 11 residues.

Comment on this clonotype: A much larger clone sits a single nucleotide away, making a read error possible. The gene calls are TRBV19 and TRBJ1-5; 10 nucleotides agree with TRBD1. There are 15 residues in the CDR3. Germline V gene data show CDR1 as LNHDA and CDR2 as SQIVND (reference sequence). The CDR3 here is CASSVPRTGGQPRHF. CDR3 nucleotides: TGTGCCAGTAGTGTCCCCCGGACAGGGGGACAGCCCCGGCATTTT.

This clonotype has at least ten counts. The gene calls are TRBV20-1 and TRBJ2-5, with 8 nucleotides matching TRBD2. V lost 6 bases to trimming and J lost 4 bases; unmatched junction nucleotides: 1. The CDR3 has 11 residues. Per the germline V gene, CDR1 is DFQATT and CDR2 is SNEGSKA (reference sequence). This CDR3 reads CSAGRGETQYF. CDR3 DNA: TGCAGTGCCGGGAGGGGAGAGACCCAGTACTTC.

This clonotype has a count of ten or more. The chain's CDR3 is CASSRGTSVRETQYF. The CDR3 bases are TGTGCCAGCAGCCGCGGGACTAGCGTTCGAGAGACCCAGTACTTC. The chain carries TRBV5-8 and TRBJ2-5, with 10 bases that match TRBD2. Germline V lookup: CDR1 SGHTS, CDR2 YDEGEE. The CDR3 totals 15 residues. The trim removed 4 bases at V and 4 bases at J, leaving 7 bases unmatched.

In the case of this clonotype: A much more abundant neighbour one base away suggests this may be a read error. The rearrangement links TRBV20-1 to TRBJ2-5; TRBD1 agrees at 9 bases. The CDR3 loop spans 14 amino acids. The germline V gene has CDR1 DFQATT and CDR2 SNEGSKA (reference sequence). This CDR3 reads CSARLQGQGESQYF. The CDR3 bases are TGCAGTGCTAGACTTCAGGGACAGGGAGAGTCCCAGTACTTC.

This sequence joins TRBV5-1 and TRBJ2-5; TRBD2 agrees at 12 bases. The germline CDR1 and CDR2 sequences are SGHRS and YFSETQ. This CDR3 region has 16 residues. V dropped 1 base and J dropped 7; count of bases not matched to a gene: 8. Here the CDR3 reads CASSLTSGGQHGTQYF. The CDR3 DNA sequence: TGCGCCAGCAGCTTGACTAGCGGGGGGCAACACGGGACCCAGTACTTC.

This clonotype came up many times. This sequence joins TRBV2 and TRBJ2-7; D unresolved. Trimming stripped 5 bases from V and 7 bases from J, with 9 bases between. The CDR3 runs to 11 residues. Germline lookup yields CDR1 SNHLY and CDR2 FYNNEI. The CDR3 is CASSSMVEQYF. CDR3 sequence (DNA): TGTGCCAGCAGTTCGATGGTGGAGCAGTACTTC.